These T cell receptor beta chains were read from a single sample in a study of blood T cell repertoires in COVID-19. Profiled with immunoSEQ multiplex PCR; TCRdb holds only in-frame clones, not every one. The top ten clones hold over 8.5% of a sample with under 150,000 clones, roughly 79% of them seen once. The sample comprised peripheral blood. Receptors were obtained from a middle-aged man with active or convalescent COVID-19. Each CDR3 is given with its conserved first and last residue. D genes are given only for firm matches. For some rows the clone size is stated as once, few or many, or as a class when expanded; others skip it.

clone_size: .
j_call: TRBJ1-4
d_call: .
v_call: TRBV30
cdr3_nt: TGTGCCTGGACCAAACACGCAACTAATGAAAAACTGTTTTTT
cdr3_aa: CAWTKHATNEKLFF

clone_size: .
j_call: TRBJ1-1
d_call: .
v_call: TRBV28
cdr3_nt: TGTGCCAGCAGTCCGCCCCTGGGGGAGGAGGACACTGAAGCTTTCTTT
cdr3_aa: CASSPPLGEEDTEAFF

clone_size: .
j_call: TRBJ1-4
d_call: .
v_call: TRBV3-1/TRBV3-2
cdr3_nt: TGTGCCAGCAGCCAACTTCGCGGGTATAATGAAAAACTGTTTTTT
cdr3_aa: CASSQLRGYNEKLFF

clone_size: once
j_call: TRBJ1-1
d_call: .
v_call: TRBV12-3/TRBV12-4
cdr3_nt: TGTGCCAGCAGCCCGGCGGGGTTTGCTTTCTTT
cdr3_aa: CASSPAGFAFF

clone_size: .
j_call: TRBJ1-1
d_call: TRBD1
v_call: TRBV15
cdr3_nt: TGTGCCTCCACGGGACAGGGGGACCGGACTGAAGCTTTCTTT
cdr3_aa: CASTGQGDRTEAFF

clone_size: .
j_call: TRBJ1-1
d_call: .
v_call: TRBV30
cdr3_nt: TGTGCCTGGAGCGCGCCCACAGGTCTTACTGAAGCTTTCTTT
cdr3_aa: CAWSAPTGLTEAFF

clone_size: few
j_call: TRBJ2-1
d_call: .
v_call: TRBV24-1
cdr3_nt: TGTGCCACCAGTGACCGCCGGAGGGCCGGATCCTACAATGAGCAGTTCTTC
cdr3_aa: CATSDRRRAGSYNEQFF

clone_size: .
j_call: TRBJ2-1
d_call: .
v_call: TRBV6-5
cdr3_nt: TGTGCCAGCAGTTACGCGACAAGGAGGTACAATGAGCAGTTCTTC
cdr3_aa: CASSYATRRYNEQFF

clone_size: .
j_call: TRBJ1-1
d_call: TRBD1
v_call: TRBV5-6
cdr3_nt: TGTGCCAGCAGCCGCGGGACAGTAAACACTGAAGCTTTCTTT
cdr3_aa: CASSRGTVNTEAFF

clone_size: once
j_call: TRBJ2-7
d_call: TRBD1
v_call: TRBV27
cdr3_nt: TGTGCCAGCAGGCCGGGACAGGGGGCGGGAGAGCAGTACTTC
cdr3_aa: CASRPGQGAGEQYF

clone_size: once
j_call: TRBJ1-1
d_call: TRBD1
v_call: TRBV10-2
cdr3_nt: TGCGCCAGCAGCGATACAGGGGGCGGGATGAACACTGAAGCTTTCTTT
cdr3_aa: CASSDTGGGMNTEAFF

clone_size: .
j_call: TRBJ1-2
d_call: .
v_call: TRBV9
cdr3_nt: TGTGCCAGCAGCGTAGGCCCTGAGGATGGTGGCTACACCTTC
cdr3_aa: CASSVGPEDGGYTF